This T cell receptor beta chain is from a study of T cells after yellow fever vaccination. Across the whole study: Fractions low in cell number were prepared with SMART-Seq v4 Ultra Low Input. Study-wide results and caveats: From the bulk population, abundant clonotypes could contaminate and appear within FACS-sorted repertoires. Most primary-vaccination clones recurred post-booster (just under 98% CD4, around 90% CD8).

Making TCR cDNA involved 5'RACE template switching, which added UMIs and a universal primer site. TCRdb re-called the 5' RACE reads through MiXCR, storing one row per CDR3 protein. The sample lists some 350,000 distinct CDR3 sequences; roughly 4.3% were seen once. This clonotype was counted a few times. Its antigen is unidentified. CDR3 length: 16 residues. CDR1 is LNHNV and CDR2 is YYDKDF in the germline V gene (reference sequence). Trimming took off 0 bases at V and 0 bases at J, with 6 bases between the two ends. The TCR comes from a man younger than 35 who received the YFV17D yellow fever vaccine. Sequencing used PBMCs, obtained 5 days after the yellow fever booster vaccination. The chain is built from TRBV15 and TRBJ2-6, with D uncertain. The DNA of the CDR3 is TGTGCCACCAGCAGAGATTTAAGCTCTGGGGCCAACGTCCTGACTTTC. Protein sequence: CATSRDLSSGANVLTF.